The clone carrying this T cell receptor beta chain occurred once. Its antigen is not known. This CDR3 region has 14 residues. V was pared by 1 base and J by 10 bases, with 15 bases between. Germline V CDR1 and CDR2: SGHDT, YYEEEE. Method: immunoSEQ multiplex PCR; TCRdb's copy keeps in-frame clones and lacks some. This sample has 140,000 to 150,000 clones; 93% occur once, and the top ten carry less than 6.5%. These data originate in a study of T cell responses to AZD1222 COVID-19 vaccine. Regarding the study as a whole: Elevations in Spike-specific TCR breadth and depth followed administration of two AZD1222 doses.

This sample comprised peripheral blood, obtained on day 0 of AZD1222 vaccination. The chain recombines TRBV5-6 with TRBJ2-1, with D possibly TRBD2 on 6 matching bases. The clonotype comes from an adult in good health. CDR3 residues: CASSLTGEVSEQFF. The CDR3 DNA sequence: TGTGCCAGCAGCTTGACGGGAGAGGTGAGCGAGCAGTTCTTC.